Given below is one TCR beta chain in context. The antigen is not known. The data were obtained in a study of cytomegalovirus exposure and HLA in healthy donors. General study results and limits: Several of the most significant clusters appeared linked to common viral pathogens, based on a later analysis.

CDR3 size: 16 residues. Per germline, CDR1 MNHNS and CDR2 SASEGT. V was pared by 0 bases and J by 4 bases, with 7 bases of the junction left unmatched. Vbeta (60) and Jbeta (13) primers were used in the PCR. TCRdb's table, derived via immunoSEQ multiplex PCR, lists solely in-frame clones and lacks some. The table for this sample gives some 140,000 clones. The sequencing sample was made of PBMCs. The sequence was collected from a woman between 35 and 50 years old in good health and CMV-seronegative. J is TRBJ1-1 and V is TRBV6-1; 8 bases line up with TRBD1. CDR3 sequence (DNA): TGTGCCAGCAGTGAAGCAGACAGGGGTTGGGGCACTGAAGCTTTCTTT. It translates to CASSEADRGWGTEAFF.